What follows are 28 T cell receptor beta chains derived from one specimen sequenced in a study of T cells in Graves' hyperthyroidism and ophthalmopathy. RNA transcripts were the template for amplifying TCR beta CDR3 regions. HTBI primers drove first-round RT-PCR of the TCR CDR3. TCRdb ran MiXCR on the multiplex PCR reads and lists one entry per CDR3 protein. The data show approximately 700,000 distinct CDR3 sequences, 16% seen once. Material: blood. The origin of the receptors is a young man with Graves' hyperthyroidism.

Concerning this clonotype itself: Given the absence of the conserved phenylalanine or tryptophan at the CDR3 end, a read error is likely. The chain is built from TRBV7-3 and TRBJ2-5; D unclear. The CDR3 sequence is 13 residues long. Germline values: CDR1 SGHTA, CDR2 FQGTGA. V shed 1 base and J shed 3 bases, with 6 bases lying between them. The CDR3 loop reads CASSLRREETQYL. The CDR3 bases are TGTGCCAGCAGCTTAAGAAGGGAAGAGACCCAGTACCTC.

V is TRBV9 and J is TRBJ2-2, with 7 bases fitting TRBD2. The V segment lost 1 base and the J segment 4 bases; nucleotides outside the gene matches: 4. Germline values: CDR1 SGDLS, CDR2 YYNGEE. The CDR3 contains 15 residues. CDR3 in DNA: TGTGCCAGCAGCGTAACGGGAGGAGGCACCGGGGAGCTGTTTTTT. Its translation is CASSVTGGGTGELFF.

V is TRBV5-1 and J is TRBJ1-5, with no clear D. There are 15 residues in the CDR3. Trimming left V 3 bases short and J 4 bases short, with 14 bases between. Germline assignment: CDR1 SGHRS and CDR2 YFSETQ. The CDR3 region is CASSSDGSSNQPQHF. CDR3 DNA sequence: TGCGCCAGCAGCTCGGACGGTAGTAGTAATCAGCCCCAGCATTTT.

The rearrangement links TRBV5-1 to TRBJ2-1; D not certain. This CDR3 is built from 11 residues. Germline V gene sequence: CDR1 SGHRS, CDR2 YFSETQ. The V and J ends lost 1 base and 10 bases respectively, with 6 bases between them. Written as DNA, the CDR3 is TGCGCCAGCAGCTTGACGGCCGAGCAGTTCTTC. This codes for CASSLTAEQFF.

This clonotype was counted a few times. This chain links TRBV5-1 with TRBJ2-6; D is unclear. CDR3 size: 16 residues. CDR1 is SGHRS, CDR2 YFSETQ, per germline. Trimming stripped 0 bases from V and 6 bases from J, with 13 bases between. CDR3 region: CASSLGPRPVANVLTF. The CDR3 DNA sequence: TGCGCCAGCAGCTTGGGCCCCCGCCCTGTGGCCAACGTCCTGACTTTC.

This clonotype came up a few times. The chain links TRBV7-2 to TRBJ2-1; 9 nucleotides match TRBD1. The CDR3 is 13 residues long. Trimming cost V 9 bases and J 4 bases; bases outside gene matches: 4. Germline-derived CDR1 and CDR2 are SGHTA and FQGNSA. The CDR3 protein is CASGQGRYNEQFF. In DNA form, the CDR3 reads TGTGCCAGTGGACAGGGGCGATACAATGAGCAGTTCTTC.

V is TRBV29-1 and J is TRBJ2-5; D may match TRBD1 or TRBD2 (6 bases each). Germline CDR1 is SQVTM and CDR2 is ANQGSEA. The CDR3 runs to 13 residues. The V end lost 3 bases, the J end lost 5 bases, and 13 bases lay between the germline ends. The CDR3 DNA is TGCAGCGTTGATTGGGGGGCTCTGGAGACCCAGTACTTC. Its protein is CSVDWGALETQYF.

This CDR3 reads CASSLGGKVYEQYF. The DNA of the CDR3 is TGTGCCAGCAGCTTGGGGGGTAAAGTCTACGAGCAGTACTTC. The V call is TRBV5-6, the J call TRBJ2-7; D remains ambiguous. Germline-derived CDR1 and CDR2 are SGHDT and YYEEEE. The CDR3 has 14 residues. V lost 0 bases, J lost 3 bases, and 10 bases lay in between.

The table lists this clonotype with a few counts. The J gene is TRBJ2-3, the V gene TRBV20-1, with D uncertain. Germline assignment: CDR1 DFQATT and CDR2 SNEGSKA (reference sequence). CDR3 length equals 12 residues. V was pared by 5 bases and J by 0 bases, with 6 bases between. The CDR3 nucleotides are TGCAGTGCTCCCGCTAGCACAGATACGCAGTATTTT. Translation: CSAPASTDTQYF.

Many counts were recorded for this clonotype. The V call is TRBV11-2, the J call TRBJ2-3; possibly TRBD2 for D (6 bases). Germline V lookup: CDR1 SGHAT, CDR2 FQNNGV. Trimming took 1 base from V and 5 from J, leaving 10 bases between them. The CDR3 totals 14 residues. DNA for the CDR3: TGTGCCAGCAGCTTAGTTAGCGGCGTAGATACGCAGTATTTT. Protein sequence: CASSLVSGVDTQYF.

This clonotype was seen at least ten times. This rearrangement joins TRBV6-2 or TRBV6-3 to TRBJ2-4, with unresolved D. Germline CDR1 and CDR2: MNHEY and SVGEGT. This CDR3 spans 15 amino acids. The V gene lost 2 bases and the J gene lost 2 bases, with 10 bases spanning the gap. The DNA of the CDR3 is TGTGCCAGCAGTTACCCGTCAGGTACCAAAAACATTCAGTACTTC. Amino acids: CASSYPSGTKNIQYF.

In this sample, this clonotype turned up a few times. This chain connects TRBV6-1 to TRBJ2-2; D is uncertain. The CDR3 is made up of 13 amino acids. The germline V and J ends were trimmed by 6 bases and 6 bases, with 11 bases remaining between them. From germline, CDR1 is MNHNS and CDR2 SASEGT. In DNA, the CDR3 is TGTGCCAGCAGCTTGACGTTCGCCGGGGAGCTGTTTTTT. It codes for CASSLTFAGELFF.

In nucleotides, the CDR3 is TGTGCCAGCAGTCCCCGACTAGGGGAGGAGACCCAGTACTTC. Translating it yields CASSPRLGEETQYF. The rearrangement uses TRBV28 and TRBJ2-5; a weak D match, TRBD2 (6 bases). Germline-derived CDR1 and CDR2 are MDHEN and SYDVKM. Trimming left V 5 bases short and J 5 bases short, with 15 bases between. The CDR3 loop spans 14 amino acids.

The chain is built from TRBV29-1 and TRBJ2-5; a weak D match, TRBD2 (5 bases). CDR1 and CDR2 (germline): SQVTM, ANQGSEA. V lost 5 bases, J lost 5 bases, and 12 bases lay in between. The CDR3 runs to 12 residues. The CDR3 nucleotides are TGCAGCGTTAGGACGGGGAAGGAGACCCAGTACTTC. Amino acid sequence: CSVRTGKETQYF.

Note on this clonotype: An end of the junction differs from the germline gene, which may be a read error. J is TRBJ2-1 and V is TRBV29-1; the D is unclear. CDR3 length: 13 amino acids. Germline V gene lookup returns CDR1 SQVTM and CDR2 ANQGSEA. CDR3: CSVTRWSYNEQSF. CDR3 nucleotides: TGCAGCGTTACGAGGTGGTCCTACAATGAGCAGTCCTTC.

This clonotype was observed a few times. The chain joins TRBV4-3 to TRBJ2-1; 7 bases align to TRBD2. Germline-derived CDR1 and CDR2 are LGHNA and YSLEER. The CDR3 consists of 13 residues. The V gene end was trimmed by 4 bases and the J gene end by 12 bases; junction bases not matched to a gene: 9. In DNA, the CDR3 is TGCGCCAGCAGCCCGGTGGTTGGGAGGGGGCAGTTCTTC. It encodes CASSPVVGRGQFF.

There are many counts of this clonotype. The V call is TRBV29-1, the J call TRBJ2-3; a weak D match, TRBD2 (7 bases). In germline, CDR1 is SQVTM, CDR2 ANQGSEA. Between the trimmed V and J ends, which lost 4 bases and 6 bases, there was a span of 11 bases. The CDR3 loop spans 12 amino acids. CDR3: CSVGGGLDTQYF. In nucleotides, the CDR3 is TGCAGCGTTGGGGGGGGGCTGGATACGCAGTATTTT.

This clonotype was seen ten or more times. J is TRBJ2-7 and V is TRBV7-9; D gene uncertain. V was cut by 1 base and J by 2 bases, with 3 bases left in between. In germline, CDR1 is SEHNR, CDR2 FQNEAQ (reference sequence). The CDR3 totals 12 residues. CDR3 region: CASSLVTYEQYF. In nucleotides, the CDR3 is TGTGCCAGCAGCTTAGTTACCTACGAGCAGTACTTC.

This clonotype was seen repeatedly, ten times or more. CDR3 protein: CASRGGVQETQYF. The CDR3 region has the DNA TGTGCCAGCAGGGGGGGGGTGCAGGAGACCCAGTACTTC. J is TRBJ2-5 and V is TRBV2, with 7 bases lining up with TRBD2. The V gene's germline CDR1 is SNHLY and CDR2 FYNNEI. The CDR3 contains 13 residues. V was pared by 6 bases and J by 5 bases, with 6 bases of the junction left unmatched.

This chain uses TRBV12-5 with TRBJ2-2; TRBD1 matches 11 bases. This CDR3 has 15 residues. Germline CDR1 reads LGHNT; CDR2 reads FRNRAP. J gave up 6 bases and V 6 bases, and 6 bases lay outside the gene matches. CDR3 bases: TGTGCTAGTGGAGCGGGACAGGGGGTGTCCGGGGAGCTGTTTTTT. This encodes CASGAGQGVSGELFF.

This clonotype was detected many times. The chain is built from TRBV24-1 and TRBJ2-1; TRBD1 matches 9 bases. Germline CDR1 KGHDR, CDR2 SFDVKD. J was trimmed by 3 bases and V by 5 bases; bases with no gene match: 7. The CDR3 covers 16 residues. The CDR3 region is CATSAVDRGGYNEQFF. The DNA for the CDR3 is TGTGCCACCAGTGCCGTAGACAGGGGGGGCTACAATGAGCAGTTCTTC.

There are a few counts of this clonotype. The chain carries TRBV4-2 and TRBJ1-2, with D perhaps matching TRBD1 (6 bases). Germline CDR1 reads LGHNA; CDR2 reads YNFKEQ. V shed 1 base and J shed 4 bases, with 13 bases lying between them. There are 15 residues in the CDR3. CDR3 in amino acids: CASSQGGQTFYGYTF. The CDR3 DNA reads TGTGCCAGCAGCCAAGGGGGGCAGACTTTCTATGGCTACACCTTC.

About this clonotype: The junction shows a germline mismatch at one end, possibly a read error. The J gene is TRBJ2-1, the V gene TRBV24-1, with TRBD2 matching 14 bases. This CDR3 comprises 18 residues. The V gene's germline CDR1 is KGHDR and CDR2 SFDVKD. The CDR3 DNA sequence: TGTGCCACCAGTGACTTCGCCGGGACTAGCGGGGGCCACAATGGGCAGTTCTTC. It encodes CATSDFAGTSGGHNGQFF.

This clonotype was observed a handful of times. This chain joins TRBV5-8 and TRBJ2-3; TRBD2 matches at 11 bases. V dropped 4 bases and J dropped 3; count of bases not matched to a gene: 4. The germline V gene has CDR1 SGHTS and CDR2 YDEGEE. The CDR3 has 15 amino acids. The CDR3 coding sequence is TGTGCCAGCAGCACTAGCGGGAGTGATACAGATACGCAGTATTTT. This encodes CASSTSGSDTDTQYF.

CDR3 DNA sequence: TGTGCCAGCAGTTACGTAGCGGGAGGGCCCGGTGAGCAGTTCTTC. Translated: CASSYVAGGPGEQFF. V is TRBV6-2 or TRBV6-3 and J is TRBJ2-1, with 11 bases matching TRBD2. CDR3 length: 15 amino acids. The junction had 6 bases not matched to a gene; V was cut back by 2 bases and J by 9 bases. CDR1 MNHEY and CDR2 SVGEGT come from the germline V gene.

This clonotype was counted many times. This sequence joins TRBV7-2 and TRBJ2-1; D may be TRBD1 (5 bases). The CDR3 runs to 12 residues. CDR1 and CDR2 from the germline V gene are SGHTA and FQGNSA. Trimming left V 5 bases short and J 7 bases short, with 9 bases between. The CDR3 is CASSPDRNEQFF. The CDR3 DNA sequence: TGTGCCAGCAGCCCCGACAGAAATGAGCAGTTCTTC.

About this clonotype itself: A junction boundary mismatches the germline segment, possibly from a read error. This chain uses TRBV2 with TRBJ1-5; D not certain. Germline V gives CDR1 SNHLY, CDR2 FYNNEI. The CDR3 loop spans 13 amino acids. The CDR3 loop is CASSGPSNQSQHF. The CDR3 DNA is TGTGCCAGCAGCGGACCAAGCAATCAGTCCCAGCATTTT.

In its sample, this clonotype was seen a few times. For the CDR3, the DNA is TGCAGTGCTGCCGGACTAGCGCGGACCGGGGAGCTGTTTTTT. This codes for CSAAGLARTGELFF. The J gene is TRBJ2-2, the V gene TRBV20-1, with 9 bases that match TRBD2. This CDR3 is 14 amino acids long. V was clipped by 5 bases and J by 5 bases; unmatched bases: 6. In germline, CDR1 is DFQATT, CDR2 SNEGSKA (reference sequence).